Listed below are T cell receptor beta chains from one sample, sequenced in a study of blood T cell repertoires in COVID-19. Sequencing used immunoSEQ multiplex PCR; TCRdb keeps in-frame clones, though not all of them. The repertoire consists of approximately 70,000 clones, with around 86% occurring once and the leading ten covering 9.5% to 13%. The sequenced sample consisted of peripheral blood. Receptors were obtained from a man aged 65-85 years with active or convalescent COVID-19. Both conserved end residues are part of each CDR3. Each record gives: clone size, J gene, D gene, V gene, CDR3 DNA, CDR3 protein. The D gene is left open where the match is weak. Only part of the rows carry a size: once, few, many, or a class if the clone is expanded.

size: .
J: TRBJ2-3
D: TRBD2
V: TRBV30
DNA: TGTGCCTGGGATACTAGCGGGGGGGGCACAGATACGCAGTATTTT
CDR3: CAWDTSGGGTDTQYF

size: .
J: TRBJ1-5
D: TRBD1
V: TRBV3-1/TRBV3-2
DNA: TGTGCCAGCAGCCAGACAGGGTTTAATCAGCCCCAGCATTTT
CDR3: CASSQTGFNQPQHF

size: few
J: TRBJ2-7
D: .
V: TRBV13
DNA: TGTGCCAGCAGCTTTAGCGCGTACGAGCAGTACTTC
CDR3: CASSFSAYEQYF

size: .
J: TRBJ2-7
D: TRBD2
V: TRBV19
DNA: TGTGCCAGTAGTATAAGGGCTAGCGGGAGCTACGAGCAGTACTTC
CDR3: CASSIRASGSYEQYF

size: .
J: TRBJ1-2
D: .
V: TRBV5-4
DNA: TGTGCCAGCAGGAGGGAGACCCACTATGGCTACACCTTC
CDR3: CASRRETHYGYTF

size: .
J: TRBJ2-5
D: .
V: TRBV6-5
DNA: TGTGCCAGCAAGGACAACGACCAAGAGACCCAGTACTTC
CDR3: CASKDNDQETQYF

size: .
J: TRBJ2-3
D: TRBD1
V: TRBV9
DNA: TGTGCCAGCAGCCGCCGGGGGACAGGACCGGAAGATACGCAGTATTTT
CDR3: CASSRRGTGPEDTQYF

size: once
J: TRBJ1-1
D: TRBD1
V: TRBV6-5
DNA: TGTGCCAGCACCCCAGGACAGGCGTATTTGTGGGCTTTCTTT
CDR3: CASTPGQAYLWAFF

size: .
J: TRBJ1-1
D: .
V: TRBV7-9
DNA: TGTGCCAGCAGCAAAGGACAGACTGAAGCTTTCTTT
CDR3: CASSKGQTEAFF

size: few
J: TRBJ2-3
D: .
V: TRBV6-5
DNA: TGTGCCAGCAGGCGTCCTGACAGGACAGATACGCAGTATTTT
CDR3: CASRRPDRTDTQYF

size: .
J: TRBJ2-3
D: .
V: TRBV11-3
DNA: TGTGCCAGCAGCTTGAGCCCGGTAGTCGCAGATACGCAGTATTTT
CDR3: CASSLSPVVADTQYF

size: few
J: TRBJ1-1
D: .
V: TRBV4-1
DNA: TGCGCCAGCAGCTACACGACAGAAACGACTGAAGCTTTCTTT
CDR3: CASSYTTETTEAFF

size: .
J: TRBJ2-2
D: TRBD1
V: TRBV7-2
DNA: TGTGCCAGCAGCTTAGGGGGACAGGGTGTGACCGGGGAGCTGTTTTTT
CDR3: CASSLGGQGVTGELFF

size: .
J: TRBJ1-1
D: .
V: TRBV2
DNA: TGTGCCAGCAGTAGGGAGGTGAACACTGAAGCTTTCTTT
CDR3: CASSREVNTEAFF

size: .
J: TRBJ1-1
D: .
V: TRBV2
DNA: TGTGCCAGCAGTGGGACAGAAGCTTTCTTT
CDR3: CASSGTEAFF

size: .
J: TRBJ2-1
D: .
V: TRBV18
DNA: TGTGCCAGCCATTGGTCCGGGACACACAATGAGCAGTTCTTC
CDR3: CASHWSGTHNEQFF

size: .
J: TRBJ2-2
D: .
V: TRBV11-1
DNA: TGTGCCAGCAGCTTAGGGCAGCGCCGCGGGGAGCTGTTTTTT
CDR3: CASSLGQRRGELFF